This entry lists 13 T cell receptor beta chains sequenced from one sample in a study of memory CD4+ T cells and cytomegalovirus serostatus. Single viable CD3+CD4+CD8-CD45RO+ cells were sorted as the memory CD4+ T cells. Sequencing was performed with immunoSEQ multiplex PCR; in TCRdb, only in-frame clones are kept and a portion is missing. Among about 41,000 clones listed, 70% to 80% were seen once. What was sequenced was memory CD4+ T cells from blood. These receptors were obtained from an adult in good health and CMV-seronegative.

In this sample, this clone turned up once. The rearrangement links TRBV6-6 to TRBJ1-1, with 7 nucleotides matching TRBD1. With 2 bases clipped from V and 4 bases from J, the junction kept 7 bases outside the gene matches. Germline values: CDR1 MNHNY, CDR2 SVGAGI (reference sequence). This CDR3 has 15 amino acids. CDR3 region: CASSYESAGGTEAFF. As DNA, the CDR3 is TGTGCCAGCAGTTACGAGTCAGCAGGGGGCACTGAAGCTTTCTTT.

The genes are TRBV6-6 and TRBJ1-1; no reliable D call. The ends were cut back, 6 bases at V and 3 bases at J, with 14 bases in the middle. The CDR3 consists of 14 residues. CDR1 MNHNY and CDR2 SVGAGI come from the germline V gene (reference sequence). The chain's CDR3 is CASSTNGLDTEAFF. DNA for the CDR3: TGTGCCAGCAGCACCAACGGCTTGGACACTGAAGCTTTCTTT.

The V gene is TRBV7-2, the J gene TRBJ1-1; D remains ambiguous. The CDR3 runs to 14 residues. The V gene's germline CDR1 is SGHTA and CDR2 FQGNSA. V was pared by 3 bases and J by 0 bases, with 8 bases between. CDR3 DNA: TGTGCCAGCAGCTTGACTCATATGAACACTGAAGCTTTCTTT. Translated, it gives CASSLTHMNTEAFF. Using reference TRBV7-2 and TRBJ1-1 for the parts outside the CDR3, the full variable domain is GAGVSQSPSNKVTEKGKDVELRCDPISGHTALYWYRQSLGQGLEFLIYFQGNSAPDKSGLPSDRFSAERTGGSVSTLTIQRTQQEDSAVYLCASSLTHMNTEAFFGQGTRLTVV.

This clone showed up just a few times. In nucleotides, the CDR3 is TGTGCCAGCAGCCCCCCCCGAGGGAGTCCTAAAAAGCAGTACTTC. Amino acid sequence: CASSPPRGSPKKQYF. V and J are TRBV4-2 and TRBJ2-7, with D possibly TRBD2 on 5 matching bases. Per germline, CDR1 LGHNA and CDR2 YNFKEQ. The CDR3 extends over 15 amino acids. The ends were cut back, 4 bases at V and 8 bases at J, with 21 bases in the middle.

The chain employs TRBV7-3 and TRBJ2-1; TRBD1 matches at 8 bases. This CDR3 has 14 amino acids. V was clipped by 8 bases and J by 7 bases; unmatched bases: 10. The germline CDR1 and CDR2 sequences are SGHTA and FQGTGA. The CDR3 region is CASAGTGSRNEQFF. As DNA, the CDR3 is TGTGCCAGCGCCGGGACAGGCTCACGGAATGAGCAGTTCTTC.

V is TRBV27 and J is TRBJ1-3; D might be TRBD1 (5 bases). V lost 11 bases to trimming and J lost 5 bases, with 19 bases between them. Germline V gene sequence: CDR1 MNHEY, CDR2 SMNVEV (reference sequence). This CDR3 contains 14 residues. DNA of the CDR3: TGTGCCTCGGATGCCCGGGACGAAAGAAACACCATATATTTT. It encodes CASDARDERNTIYF.

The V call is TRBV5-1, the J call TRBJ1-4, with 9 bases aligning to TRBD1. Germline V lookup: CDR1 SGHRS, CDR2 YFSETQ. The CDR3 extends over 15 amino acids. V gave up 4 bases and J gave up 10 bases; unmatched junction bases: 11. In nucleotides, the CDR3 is TGCGCCAGCAGCACCCAGGGACAGGGTTCAGCAAAACTGTTTTTT. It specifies CASSTQGQGSAKLFF.

This CDR3 is CASSSPIATNEKLFF. As DNA, the CDR3 is TGTGCCAGCAGCTCCCCGATAGCAACTAATGAAAAACTGTTTTTT. This sequence joins TRBV7-9 and TRBJ1-4; D gene unclear. This CDR3 comprises 15 residues. V gave up 4 bases and J gave up 0 bases, with 9 bases separating them. Germline CDR1 and CDR2: SEHNR and FQNEAQ (reference sequence).

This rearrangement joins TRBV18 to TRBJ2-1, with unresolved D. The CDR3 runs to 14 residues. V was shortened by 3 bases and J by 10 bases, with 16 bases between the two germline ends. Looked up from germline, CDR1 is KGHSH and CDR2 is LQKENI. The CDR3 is CASSPLYLGGEQFF. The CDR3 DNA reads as TGTGCCAGCTCACCCCTATATCTCGGTGGCGAGCAGTTCTTC.

The CDR3 DNA reads as TGTGCCAGCAGTAGTGCCAGAGTGGGTTGGCAGCCCCAGCATTTT. It encodes CASSSARVGWQPQHF. The chain links TRBV2 to TRBJ1-5, with unresolved D. CDR1 is SNHLY and CDR2 is FYNNEI in the germline V gene. This CDR3 is built from 15 residues. The ends were cut back, 5 bases at V and 7 bases at J, with 18 bases in the middle. The whole variable domain, filled in from reference TRBV2 and TRBJ1-5, reads EPEVTQTPSHQVTQMGQEVILRCVPISNHLYFYWYRQILGQKVEFLVSFYNNEISEKSEIFDDQFSVERPDGSNFTLKIRSTKLEDSAMYFCASSSARVGWQPQHFGDGTRLSIL.

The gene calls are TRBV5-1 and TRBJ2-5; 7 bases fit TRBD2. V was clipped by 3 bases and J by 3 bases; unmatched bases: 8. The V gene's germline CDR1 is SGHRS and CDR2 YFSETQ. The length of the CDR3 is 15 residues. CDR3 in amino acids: CASSSGQGGEETQYF. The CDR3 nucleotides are TGCGCCAGCAGCTCCGGGCAGGGAGGGGAAGAGACCCAGTACTTC.

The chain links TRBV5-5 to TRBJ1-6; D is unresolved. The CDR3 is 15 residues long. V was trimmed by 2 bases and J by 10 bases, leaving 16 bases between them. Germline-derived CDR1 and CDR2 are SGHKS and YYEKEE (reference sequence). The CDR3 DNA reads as TGTGCCAGCAGCTTTTCCGGGAAGGGAAGATCACCCCTCCACTTT. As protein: CASSFSGKGRSPLHF.

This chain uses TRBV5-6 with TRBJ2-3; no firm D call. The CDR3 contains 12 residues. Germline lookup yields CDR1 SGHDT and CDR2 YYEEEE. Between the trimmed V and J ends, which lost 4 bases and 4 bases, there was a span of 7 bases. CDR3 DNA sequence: TGTGCCAGCAGCCAAAGCGCAGATACGCAGTATTTT. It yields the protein CASSQSADTQYF.